This TCR beta chain was sequenced for a study of T cells after yellow fever vaccination. Study outcomes and limitations: Weaker, the secondary response had a peak occurring faster, on day 5 versus 15. Post-booster samples contained most primary-vaccination clones (about 95% CD4, 70% to 90% CD8).

TCR cDNA was made by 5'RACE template switching, adding a universal primer site and UMIs. MiXCR, run by TCRdb on the 5' RACE reads, gives a single entry per CDR3 protein. The data hold under 250,000 distinct CDR3 sequences, with 6.9% observed a single time. In germline, CDR1 is DFQATT, CDR2 SNEGSKA (reference sequence). V was shortened by 5 bases and J by 4 bases, with 9 bases between the two germline ends. This CDR3 has 12 residues. This clonotype was observed many times. Its matching antigen is unknown. V and J are TRBV20-1 and TRBJ1-5; tentative D call: TRBD1 (6 bases). The sequences come from CD4+ T cells sorted from PBMCs, collected 15 days after the yellow fever booster vaccination. The TCR was taken from a man under 40 who received the YFV17D yellow fever vaccine. The CDR3 DNA reads as TGCAGTGCTCCGCAGGGGAATCAGCCCCAGCATTTT. It is translated as CSAPQGNQPQHF.